Listed below are T cell receptor beta chains from one sample, sequenced in a study of long-term antiretroviral therapy in people with HIV. The protocol was immunoSEQ multiplex PCR, while the TCRdb copy is restricted to in-frame clones and leaves out a portion. This sample carries about 4,800 clones, around 90% of them seen once, and the ten largest clones take about 6.3%. The specimen comprised unsorted PBMCs, sampled 1.3 years after starting antiretroviral therapy. The receptor set was obtained from a woman aged 50 to 65 with HIV. CDR3s include the opening cysteine and the closing phenylalanine or tryptophan. The order of the fields is J gene, V gene, D gene, clone size, CDR3 DNA, CDR3 protein. A D gene is named only where the DNA matches it firmly. Clone size appears in some rows only: once, few, many, or a class for an expanded clone.

TRBJ1-2	TRBV6-1	-	-	TGTGCCAGCAGTGAAGTTAGCAGATCCTATGGCTACACCTTC	CASSEVSRSYGYTF
TRBJ2-5	TRBV11-2	TRBD2	-	TGTGCCAGCAGCTTAAATAGCGGGGGGGTGGAGACCCAGTACTTC	CASSLNSGGVETQYF
TRBJ2-2	TRBV7-3	-	-	TGTGCCAGCAGCCTGGACTCTTACACCGGGGAGCTGTTTTTT	CASSLDSYTGELFF
TRBJ1-1	TRBV9	-	-	TGTGCCAGCAGCCTCCGGGCTAGGACTGAAGCTTTCTTT	CASSLRARTEAFF
TRBJ1-1	TRBV2	TRBD1	once	TGTGCCAGCAGACCCCACGAGACAGGGCTTGAAGCTTTCTTT	CASRPHETGLEAFF
TRBJ2-2	TRBV4-2	TRBD2	few	TGTGCCAGCAGCCAAGATCCTAGCGGGGGAACCGGGGAGCTGTTTTTT	CASSQDPSGGTGELFF
TRBJ2-3	TRBV4-1	-	-	TGCGCCAGCAGCCAGACGCGGCCCGCGAGCACAGATACGCAGTATTTT	CASSQTRPASTDTQYF
TRBJ1-5	TRBV4-1	-	-	TGCGCCAGCAGCTTTGAGGGTTATAGCAATCAGCCCCAGCATTTT	CASSFEGYSNQPQHF
TRBJ2-5	TRBV7-9	TRBD1	-	TGTGCCAGCAGCTTAGCCACCGGGACAGGGGGCGGAATAAGGGAGACCCAGTACTTC	CASSLATGTGGGIRETQYF
TRBJ1-3	TRBV5-1	-	-	TGCGCCAGCAGTCCCGGCGGAAACACCATATATTTT	CASSPGGNTIYF
TRBJ2-5	TRBV15	TRBD1	few	TGTGCCACCAGCGTTCGACAGGGGCAAGTGGAGACCCAGTACTTC	CATSVRQGQVETQYF
TRBJ2-2	TRBV10-1	-	-	TGCGCCAGCAGATCGGGACGCCGGGGGACCGGGGAGCTGTTTTTT	CASRSGRRGTGELFF
TRBJ2-4	TRBV5-4	-	-	TGTGCCAGCAGCTTCGGCGACAGAAAAAACATTCAGTACTTC	CASSFGDRKNIQYF
TRBJ2-7	TRBV10-1	-	few	TGCGCCAGCAGGGGCGGAGTGAGCTCCTACGAGCAGTACTTC	CASRGGVSSYEQYF